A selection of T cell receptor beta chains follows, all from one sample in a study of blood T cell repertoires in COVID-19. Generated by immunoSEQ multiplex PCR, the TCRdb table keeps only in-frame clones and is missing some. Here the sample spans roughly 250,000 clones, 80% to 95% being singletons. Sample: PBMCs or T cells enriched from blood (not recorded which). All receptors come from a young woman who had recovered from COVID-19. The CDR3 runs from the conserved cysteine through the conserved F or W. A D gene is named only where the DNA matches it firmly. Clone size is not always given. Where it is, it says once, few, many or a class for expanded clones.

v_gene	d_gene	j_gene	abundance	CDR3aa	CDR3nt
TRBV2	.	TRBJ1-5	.	CASRGADNPRQPQHF	TGTGCCAGCAGGGGGGCGGACAACCCAAGGCAGCCCCAGCATTTT
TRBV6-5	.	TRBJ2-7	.	CASTVSRVLAYEQYF	TGTGCCAGCACGGTCTCCAGGGTATTGGCCTACGAGCAGTACTTC
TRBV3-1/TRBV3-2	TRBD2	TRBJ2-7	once	CASSLSGTHYEQYF	TGTGCCAGCAGCCTTAGCGGGACACACTACGAGCAGTACTTC
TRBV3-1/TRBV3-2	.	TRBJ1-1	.	CASSQAGVRAFF	TGTGCCAGCAGCCAAGCTGGAGTTAGGGCTTTCTTT
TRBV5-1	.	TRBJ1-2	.	CASSSLISDRRANYGYTF	TGCGCCAGCAGCTCCTTAATTAGTGACAGACGAGCTAACTATGGCTACACCTTC
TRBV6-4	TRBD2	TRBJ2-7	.	CASSDSASGRNSSYEQYF	TGTGCCAGCAGTGACTCGGCTAGCGGGAGAAACTCCTCCTACGAGCAGTACTTC
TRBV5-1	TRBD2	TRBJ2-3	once	CASSPERGDVNTQYF	TGCGCCAGCAGCCCCGAGCGGGGGGACGTAAATACGCAGTATTTT
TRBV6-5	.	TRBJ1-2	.	CASSSGRDGYTF	TGTGCCAGCAGTTCAGGGAGGGATGGCTACACCTTC
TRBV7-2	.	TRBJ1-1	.	CASRVDSSNTEAFF	TGTGCCAGCAGAGTCGACAGCTCGAACACTGAAGCTTTCTTT
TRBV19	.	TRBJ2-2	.	CASIPGTLNTGELFF	TGTGCCAGTATACCCGGGACTCTAAACACCGGGGAGCTGTTTTTT
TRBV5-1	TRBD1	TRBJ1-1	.	CASSSTGTENTEAFF	TGCGCCAGCAGCTCTACAGGGACAGAGAACACTGAAGCTTTCTTT
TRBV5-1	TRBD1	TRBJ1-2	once	CASSSRQGGPKGYGYTF	TGCGCCAGCAGCTCGAGACAGGGAGGTCCAAAAGGCTATGGCTACACCTTC
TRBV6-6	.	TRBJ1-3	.	CASSLSGNTIYF	TGTGCCAGCAGCCTCTCTGGAAACACCATATATTTT
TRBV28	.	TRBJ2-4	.	CASSVQGVGAKNIQYF	TGTGCCAGCAGTGTACAGGGTGTCGGCGCCAAAAACATTCAGTACTTC
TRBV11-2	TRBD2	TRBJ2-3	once	CASSLGGLAGSDTQYF	TGTGCCAGCAGCTTAGGGGGACTAGCGGGGTCAGATACGCAGTATTTT
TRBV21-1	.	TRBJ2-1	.	CASSKGILREAQYNEQFF	TGTGCCAGCAGCAAAGGAATCTTGCGGGAGGCACAATACAATGAGCAGTTCTTC
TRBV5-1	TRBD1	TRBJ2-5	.	CASSLGTGVRIETQYF	TGCGCCAGCAGCTTGGGGACAGGGGTTAGGATAGAGACCCAGTACTTC
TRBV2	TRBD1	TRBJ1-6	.	CASTGQGDSPLHF	TGTGCCAGCACGGGACAGGGTGATTCACCCCTCCACTTT
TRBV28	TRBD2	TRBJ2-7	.	CASSTGTSGTYEQYF	TGTGCCAGCAGCACCGGGACTAGCGGGACCTACGAGCAGTACTTC
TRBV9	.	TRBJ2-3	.	CASSVVGTSRTDTQYF	TGTGCCAGCAGCGTAGTCGGGACATCCAGGACAGATACGCAGTATTTT
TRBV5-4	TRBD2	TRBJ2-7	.	CASTGSGGLVGEQYF	TGTGCCAGCACTGGGTCGGGGGGGTTGGTCGGCGAGCAGTACTTC
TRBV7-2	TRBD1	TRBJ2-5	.	CASSAWTGEETQYF	TGTGCCAGCAGCGCTTGGACAGGGGAGGAGACCCAGTACTTC
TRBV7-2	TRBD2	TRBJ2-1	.	CASRKIAGGNNEQFF	TGTGCCAGCAGAAAAATAGCGGGGGGGAACAATGAGCAGTTCTTC
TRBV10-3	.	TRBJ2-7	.	CAISDQGLTYEQYF	TGTGCCATCAGTGACCAGGGATTAACCTACGAGCAGTACTTC
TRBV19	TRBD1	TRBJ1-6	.	CASSPAQDRGRGSPLHF	TGTGCCAGTAGCCCAGCCCAGGACAGGGGCCGGGGTTCACCCCTCCACTTT
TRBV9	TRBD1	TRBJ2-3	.	CASSRTGRTDTQYF	TGTGCCAGCAGCCGGACAGGACGCACAGATACGCAGTATTTT
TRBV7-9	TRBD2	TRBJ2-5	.	CASSPRLAGGPGETQYF	TGTGCCAGCAGCCCGAGACTAGCGGGGGGGCCTGGGGAGACCCAGTACTTC
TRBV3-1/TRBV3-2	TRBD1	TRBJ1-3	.	CASSLRTGSGNTIYF	TGTGCCAGCAGCCTCCGGACAGGTTCTGGAAACACCATATATTTT
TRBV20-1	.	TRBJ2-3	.	CSATPIDTQYF	TGCAGTGCTACCCCTATAGATACGCAGTATTTT
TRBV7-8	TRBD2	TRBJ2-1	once	CASSRGTISNNEQFF	TGTGCCAGCAGCCGCGGGACTATTAGTAACAATGAGCAGTTCTTC
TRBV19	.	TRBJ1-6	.	CASTGDTYNSPLHF	TGTGCCAGTACAGGGGACACCTATAATTCACCCCTCCACTTT